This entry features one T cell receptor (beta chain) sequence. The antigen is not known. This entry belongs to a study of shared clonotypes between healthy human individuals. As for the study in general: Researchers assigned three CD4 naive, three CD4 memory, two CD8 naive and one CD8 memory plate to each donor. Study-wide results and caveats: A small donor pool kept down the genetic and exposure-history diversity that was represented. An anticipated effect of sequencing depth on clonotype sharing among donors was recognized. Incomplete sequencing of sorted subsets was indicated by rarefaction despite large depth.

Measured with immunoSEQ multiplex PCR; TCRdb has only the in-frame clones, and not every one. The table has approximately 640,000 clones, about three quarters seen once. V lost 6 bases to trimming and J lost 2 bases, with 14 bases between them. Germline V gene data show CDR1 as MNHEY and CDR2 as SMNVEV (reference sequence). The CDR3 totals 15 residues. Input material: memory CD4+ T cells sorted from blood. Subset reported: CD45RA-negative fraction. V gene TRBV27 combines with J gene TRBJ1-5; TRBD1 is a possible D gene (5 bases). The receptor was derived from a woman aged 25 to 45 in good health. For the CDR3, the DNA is TGTGCCAGCAGAGGGACCCGTTCGGGCAATCAGCCCCAGCATTTT. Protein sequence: CASRGTRSGNQPQHF.